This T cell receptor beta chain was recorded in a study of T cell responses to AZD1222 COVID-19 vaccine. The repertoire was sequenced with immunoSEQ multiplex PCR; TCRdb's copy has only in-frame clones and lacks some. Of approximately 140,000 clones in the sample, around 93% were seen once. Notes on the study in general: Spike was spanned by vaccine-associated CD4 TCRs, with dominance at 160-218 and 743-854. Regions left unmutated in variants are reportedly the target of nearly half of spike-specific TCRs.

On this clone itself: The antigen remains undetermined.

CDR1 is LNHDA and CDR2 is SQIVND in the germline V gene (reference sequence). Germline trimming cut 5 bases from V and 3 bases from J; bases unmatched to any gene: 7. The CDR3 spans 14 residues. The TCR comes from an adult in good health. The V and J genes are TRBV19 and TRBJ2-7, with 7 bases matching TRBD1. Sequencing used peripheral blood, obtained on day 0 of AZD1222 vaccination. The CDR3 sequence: CASSPGTADYEQYF. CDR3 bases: TGTGCCAGTAGTCCCGGGACAGCTGACTACGAGCAGTACTTC.